This T cell receptor (beta chain) is drawn from a study of CXCR3-negative and CXCR3-positive naive CD8 T cells. Study context: Every library held about 1.5 +/- 0.3 million TRB reads, and the total came to 130 million to 150 million. Study results and caveats: Whereas memory cells differed, naive CXCR3-negative and CXCR3-positive cells shared similar TRBV-TRBJ usage. Naive cells that were CXCR3-positive had more hydrophobic TRB CDR3s (compared with CXCR3-negative naive cells).

About this clonotype: Its cognate antigen is unknown.

Germline CDR1 is SEHNR and CDR2 is FQNEAQ (reference sequence). The CDR3 is made up of 12 amino acids. CD45RO-CCR7+CD27+CD95- was the phenotype of naive CD8+ T cells. TRB cDNA was prepared as libraries by UMI-labeled 5' RACE. TCRdb re-called the 5' RACE reads; every CDR3 protein appears as one record, without DNA. In total, the table holds about 120,000 distinct CDR3 sequences. This TCR was sampled from a human donor in good health. Some clones in this sample may be carry-over from other donors' samples. This chain uses TRBV7-9 with TRBJ2-7. Sequenced: naive CXCR3+ CD8+ T cells from blood. The subset here: CD45RO-CCR7+CD27+CD95- naive CD8+ T cells expressing CXCR3 (TNR3+). CDR3 amino acids: CASSLFANEQYF.